This T cell receptor (beta chain) comes out of a study of blood T cell repertoires in COVID-19. Repertoires were generated with immunoSEQ multiplex PCR, while TCRdb's copy carries only in-frame clones and drops some. Of around 68,000 clones in the sample, roughly 80% are singletons; the top ten hold 16%. This receptor was obtained from a man aged 80 or over with active COVID-19. The material sequenced was peripheral blood.

The CDR3 here is CASSFRRTQEAFF. CDR3 DNA: TGTGCCAGCAGTTTTCGTAGGACACAAGAAGCTTTCTTT. The chain joins TRBV12-3 or TRBV12-4 to TRBJ1-1; TRBD1 is a possible D gene (5 bases). V lost 3 bases and J 8 bases, leaving 13 bases between the germline ends. The CDR3 sequence is 13 residues long.